The source of this TCR beta chain is a study of shared clonotypes between healthy human individuals. Measured with immunoSEQ multiplex PCR; TCRdb has only the in-frame clones, and not every one. The profile covers some 2,500,000 clones, with over 85% appearing a single time and about 0.34% taken by the ten largest. The specimen was naive CD4+ T cells from PBMCs. Regarding subset: CD45RA+ positively selected. This receptor was taken from a man younger than 35 in good health. Some clones in this sample may be carry-over from other donors' samples.

This CDR3 is CASSSEERVPKQFF. The DNA of the CDR3 is TGTGCCAGCAGTTCGGAGGAGAGGGTTCCGAAGCAGTTCTTC. V usage is TRBV28 and J usage is TRBJ2-1, with TRBD2 as a possible D gene (5 bases). Trimming removed 4 bases from V and 11 bases from J, with 18 bases in between. This CDR3 spans 14 amino acids. Germline CDR1 reads MDHEN; CDR2 reads SYDVKM.